This TCR beta chain was sequenced during a study of Ad26.COV2.S vaccination and SARS-CoV-2 variants. Across the whole study: Ad26.COV2.S arm of COV1001 included the donor. Study observations and caveats: The TCR-based breadth and depth measures might underestimate overall T cell responses.

Trimming removed 8 bases at V and 6 bases at J, with 11 bases between. Germline lookup yields CDR1 SGHTA and CDR2 FQGTGA. The CDR3 spans 13 residues. Treatment defined: some 20 received Ad26.COV2.S at low or high dose, single or two shots; 5 received placebo; per-sample allocation not given. The investigators took samples on day 63 after the first vaccine or placebo injection. Libraries were prepared by immunoSEQ multiplex PCR; TCRdb keeps only in-frame clonotypes and omits some of them. The profile shows about 680,000 clones, 70% to 90% of them singletons. The table lists this clone with a few counts. Its antigen remains unidentified.

The rearrangement links TRBV7-3 to TRBJ1-6; no reliable D call. This material consisted of peripheral blood, taken in a trial of Ad26.COV2.S vaccine versus placebo. This receptor was taken from a person between 18 and 65 years old who received the Ad26.COV2.S COVID-19 vaccine or a placebo. CDR3 nucleotide sequence: TGTGCCAGCTCACGGGATGTTAATTCACCCCTCCACTTT. As protein: CASSRDVNSPLHF.